This T cell receptor beta chain came from a study of monozygotic twins with cystic fibrosis (dated by TCRdb to about 2021). Notes on the research overall: Around 3.3 micrograms of fragmented DNA went through 15 PCR cycles to produce barcoded libraries. On the day of blood sampling, twins were ranked among about 960 cohort participants for weight-for-height and for FEVPerc (FEV1 disease centile). Data for three of the twin pairs had previously been reported in another context. Ten female and six male twin pairs, aged roughly 2.0 to 40 years (median about 9.5 years) and mostly children and adolescents, were included in the cohort. To gauge how much genetics shapes V and J gene usage, the researchers compared TCR beta repertoires both within and across 16 monozygotic twin pairs who have cystic fibrosis.

On the study overall, not on this receptor specifically: Nucleotide-identical clonotype sharing was significantly higher within monozygotic CF twin pairs than between unrelated CF individuals (P = 0.000026, Mann-Whitney). Only a small cohort was studied, and no association of shared CDR3 numbers with age, concordance or disease severity was found. In 13 of 16 pairs, V gene usage most closely resembled the co-twin's, and the same held for J usage in 8 of 16 pairs, a pattern suggesting genetic constraints. Simpson clonality tended to be low (median roughly 0.0097), which suggests a naive-dominated repertoire, although clonality was higher in the most severely affected patients.

In regard to this clone: It lacks a known antigen. No clone much larger than this one lies a single base away; base qualities are absent.

The CDR3, cysteine through phenylalanine, is 13 amino acids long. Only CDR3 DNA is held: 39 bases, read in frame from base 1. As encoded in the germline V gene, CDR1 is SGHTA while CDR2 is FQGTGA. V is cut by 5 bases and J by 3 bases, and the space between the germline ends is 8 bases. TCR beta CDR3 regions were amplified by multiplex PCR using the immunoSEQ immune profiling system, following the manufacturer's instructions. An Illumina NextSeq system was used for sequencing. Processing in the source paper ran as follows. Sequence data were processed on the immunoSEQ Analyzer platform, and clonality was calculated as the square root of Simpson's index of productive rearrangements. Similarity in V and J usage was quantified by Jensen-Shannon distance, and CDR3 generation probabilities were calculated with OLGA. The immuneACCESS database (August 2020) and VDJdb (December 2020) were searched for shared CDR3 sequences. Sourced from immuneACCESS, this table was stored by TCRdb with only in-frame sequences that have V and J called. A share of the clones is absent; for the studies checked, an unresolved V gene accounts for under half, and the remainder has no known explanation. V and J calls and clone size are copied from that table; D and trimming were computed from the DNA. The sample profile shows around 34,000 clones; more than 90% of them were found once. Of the sample, roughly 1% falls within the top ten clones.

The twin pairs came from the European Cystic Fibrosis Twin and Sibling Study Cohort, a cohort that recruited patients from 158 CF clinics across 14 European countries. Zygosity and CFTR genotype were confirmed in-house, and zygosity was tested by multiplex PCR of nine short tandem repeat loci. Peripheral blood was sampled from each twin, with clinical parameters recorded on the day of blood sampling. Phenol/chloroform extraction was used to isolate genomic DNA from peripheral blood cells, and the DNA was then kept in TE buffer at 4 degrees C. The source material was blood. The TCR comes from a girl aged 2-10 years with cystic fibrosis. The chain is made from TRBV7-3 and TRBJ2-1, with no confidently assigned D gene. Read as DNA, the sequence is TGTGCCAGCAGCCATAACGTCTACAATGAGCAGTTCTTC. Its protein reads: CASSHNVYNEQFF.